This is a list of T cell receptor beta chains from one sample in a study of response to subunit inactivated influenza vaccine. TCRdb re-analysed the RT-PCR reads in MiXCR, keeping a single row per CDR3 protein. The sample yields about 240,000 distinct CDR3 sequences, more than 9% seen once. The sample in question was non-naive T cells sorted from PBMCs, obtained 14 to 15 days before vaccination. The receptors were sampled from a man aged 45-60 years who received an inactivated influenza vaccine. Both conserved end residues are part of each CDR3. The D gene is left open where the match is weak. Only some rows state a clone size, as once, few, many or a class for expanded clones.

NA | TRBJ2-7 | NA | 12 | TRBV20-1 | TGCAGTGCTGAAAGGGGAATGGGGGAGCAGTACTTC | CSAERGMGEQYF
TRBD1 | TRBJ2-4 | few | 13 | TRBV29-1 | TGCAGCGTTGTGTGGGACAGTAAAAACATTCAGTACTTC | CSVVWDSKNIQYF
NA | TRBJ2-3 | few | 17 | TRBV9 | TGTGCCAGCAGCGTCCATAGACTGCCAACACAAACAGATACGCAGTATTTT | CASSVHRLPTQTDTQYF
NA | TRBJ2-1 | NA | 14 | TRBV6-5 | TGTGCCAGCAGTTACTCGACAGTTTACAATGAGCAGTTCTTC | CASSYSTVYNEQFF
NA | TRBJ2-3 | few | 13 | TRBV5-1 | TGCGCCAGCAGCTCAAGGGGCCCAGATACGCAGTATTTT | CASSSRGPDTQYF
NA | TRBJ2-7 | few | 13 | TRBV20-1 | TGCAGTGCGGCCCTGGAACCGATCTACGAGCAGTACTTC | CSAALEPIYEQYF
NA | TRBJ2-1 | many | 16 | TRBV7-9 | TGTGCCAGCAGCCATTCAAGGAGGAGCTCCTACAATGAGCAGTTCTTC | CASSHSRRSSYNEQFF
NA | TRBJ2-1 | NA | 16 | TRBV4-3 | TGCGCCAGCAGCCAAGATCAACTAGGGATCTACAATGAGCAGTTCTTC | CASSQDQLGIYNEQFF
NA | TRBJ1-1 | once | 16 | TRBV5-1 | TGCGCCAGCAGCTTGGAGGTGGGGGGGCAGGGCACTGAAGCTTTCTTT | CASSLEVGGQGTEAFF
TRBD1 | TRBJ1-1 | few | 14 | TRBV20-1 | TGCAGTGCTGGGGACAGGGGGCGCTTGACTGAAGCTTTCTTT | CSAGDRGRLTEAFF
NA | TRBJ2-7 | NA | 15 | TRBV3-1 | TGTGCCAGCAGCCAAGCGCTAGAGGAGTGCTACGAGCAGTACTTC | CASSQALEECYEQYF
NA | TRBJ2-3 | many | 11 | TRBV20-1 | TGCAGTGCTTTACGGGGGGATACGCAGTATTTT | CSALRGDTQYF
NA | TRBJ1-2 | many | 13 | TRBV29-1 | TGCAGCGTTTTTTCGCCTACTAACTATGGCTACACCTTC | CSVFSPTNYGYTF
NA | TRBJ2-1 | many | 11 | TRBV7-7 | TGTGCTAGCAGCTCCGGGGATGAGCAGTTCTTC | CASSSGDEQFF
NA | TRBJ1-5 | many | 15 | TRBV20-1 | TGCAGTGCTAGGCCGGCTGTTGGACACAATCAGCCCCAGCATTTT | CSARPAVGHNQPQHF
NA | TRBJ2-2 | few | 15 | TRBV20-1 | TGCAGTGCTAGAGATGTACAGGGTTTCACCGGGGAGCTGTTTTTT | CSARDVQGFTGELFF
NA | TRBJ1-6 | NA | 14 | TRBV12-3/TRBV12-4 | TGTGCCAGCAGTTTCCGAAGGGAGGATTCACCCCTCCACTTT | CASSFRREDSPLHF
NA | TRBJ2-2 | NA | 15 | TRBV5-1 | TGCGCCAGCAGCCCCTGGGACGGTGGACCCGGGGAGCTGTTTTTT | CASSPWDGGPGELFF
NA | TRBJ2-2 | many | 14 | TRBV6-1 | TGTGCCAGCAGGCTGGATGCGAACACCGGGGAGCTGTTTTTT | CASRLDANTGELFF
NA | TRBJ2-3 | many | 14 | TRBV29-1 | TGCAGCGCTATGCTAGGGGCGGAGGTTGGGACGCAGTATTTT | CSAMLGAEVGTQYF
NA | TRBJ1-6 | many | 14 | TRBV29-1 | TGCAGCGTTCTTGTGGGGGGCATGGATTCACCCCTCCACTTT | CSVLVGGMDSPLHF
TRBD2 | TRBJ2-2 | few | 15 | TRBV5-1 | TGCGCCAGCAGCTTACTAGCGGGAACTACCGGGGAGCTGTTTTTT | CASSLLAGTTGELFF
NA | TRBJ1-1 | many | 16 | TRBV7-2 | TGTGCCAGCAGCTTCACCGTCCGACGGACGAACACTGAAGCTTTCTTT | CASSFTVRRTNTEAFF
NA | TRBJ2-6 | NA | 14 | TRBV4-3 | TGCGCCAGCAGCCAAGTTCCTGGGGCCAACGTCCTGACTTTC | CASSQVPGANVLTF
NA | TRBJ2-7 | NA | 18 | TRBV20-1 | TGCAGTGCTAGAGATCCCCAAATACGACACTCCAGCTCCTACGAGCAGTACTTC | CSARDPQIRHSSSYEQYF
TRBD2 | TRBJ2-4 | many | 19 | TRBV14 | TGTGCCAGCAGCCAAGATGGTCAGCGGGAGGCCCTAGCCAAAAACATTCAGTACTTC | CASSQDGQREALAKNIQYF
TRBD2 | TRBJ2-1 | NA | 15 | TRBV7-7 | TGTGCTAGCAGCTTGGAGCGGGGGGGGTACAATGAGCAGTTCTTC | CASSLERGGYNEQFF
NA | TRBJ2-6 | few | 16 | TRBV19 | TGTGCCAGTAGTATACAGGTTTACTCTGGGGCCAACGTCCTGACTTTC | CASSIQVYSGANVLTF
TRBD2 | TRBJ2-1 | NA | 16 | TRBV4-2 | TGTGCCAGCAGCCGATGGGGACTAGCGGCCTACAATGAGCAGTTCTTC | CASSRWGLAAYNEQFF
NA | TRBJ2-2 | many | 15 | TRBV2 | TGTGCCAGCAGTGAGGCAGCCCGGAACACCGGGGAGCTGTTTTTT | CASSEAARNTGELFF
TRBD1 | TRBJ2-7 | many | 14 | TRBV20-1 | TGCAGTGCTACTGCAGGGGGCGTCGAGGACGAGCAGTACTTC | CSATAGGVEDEQYF
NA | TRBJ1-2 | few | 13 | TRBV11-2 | TGTGCCAGCAGCCCCTCAGGCGGGTATGGCTACACCTTC | CASSPSGGYGYTF
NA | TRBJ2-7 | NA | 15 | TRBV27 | TGTGCCAGCAGTTTAAGGGGGTTACGAGCCTACGAGCAGTACTTC | CASSLRGLRAYEQYF
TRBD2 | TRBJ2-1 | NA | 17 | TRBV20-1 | TGCAGTGCGGAAGGACCCCTAACTAGCGGGAGGTACAATGAGCAGTTCTTC | CSAEGPLTSGRYNEQFF
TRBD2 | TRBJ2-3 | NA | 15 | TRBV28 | TGTGCCAGCACCGAACTAGCGGAACACACAGATACGCAGTATTTT | CASTELAEHTDTQYF
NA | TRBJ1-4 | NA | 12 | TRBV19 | TGTGCCAGTAGCCCAGGGAGCGAAAAACTGTTTTTT | CASSPGSEKLFF
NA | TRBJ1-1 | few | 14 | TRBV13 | TGTGCCAGCAGCTTGACTACCGGCTACACTGAAGCTTTCTTT | CASSLTTGYTEAFF
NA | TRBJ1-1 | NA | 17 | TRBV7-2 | TGTGCCAGCAGCTTAGTAGGAGGGGGGAGAGCAAACACTGAAGCTTTCTTT | CASSLVGGGRANTEAFF
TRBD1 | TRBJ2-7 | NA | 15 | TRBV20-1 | TGCAGTGCCAGATTACTGGACAGGGGATCCTACGAGCAGTACTTC | CSARLLDRGSYEQYF
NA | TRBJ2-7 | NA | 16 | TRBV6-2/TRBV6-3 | TGTGCCAGCAGTTACCCACCGCCGGTAGCGGCCTACGAGCAGTACTTC | CASSYPPPVAAYEQYF
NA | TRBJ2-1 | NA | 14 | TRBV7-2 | TGTGCCAGCAGCTTAGACCCGGGCTACAATGAGCAGTTCTTC | CASSLDPGYNEQFF
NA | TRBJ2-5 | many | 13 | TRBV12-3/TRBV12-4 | TGTGCCAGCAGTGCCCGGACGTTGGAGACCCAGTACTTC | CASSARTLETQYF
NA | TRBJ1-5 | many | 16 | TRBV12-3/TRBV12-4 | TGTGCCAGCAGTTATGAGGCCCTATCCCACAATCAGCCCCAGCATTTT | CASSYEALSHNQPQHF
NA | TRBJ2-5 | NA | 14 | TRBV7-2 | TGTGCCAGCAGCAATGCCGGAGCCCGAGGGACCCAGTACTTC | CASSNAGARGTQYF
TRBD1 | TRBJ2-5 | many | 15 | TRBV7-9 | TGTGCCAGCAGCTTCGCACAGGGGGCTGGAGAGACCCAGTACTTC | CASSFAQGAGETQYF
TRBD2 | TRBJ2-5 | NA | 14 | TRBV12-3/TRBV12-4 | TGTGCCAGCAGTTTCGTAGCGGGGAAAGAGACCCAGTACTTC | CASSFVAGKETQYF
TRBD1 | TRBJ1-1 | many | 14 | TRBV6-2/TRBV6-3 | TGTGCCAGCAGACCCGGACAGGGGTGGACTGAAGCTTTCTTT | CASRPGQGWTEAFF